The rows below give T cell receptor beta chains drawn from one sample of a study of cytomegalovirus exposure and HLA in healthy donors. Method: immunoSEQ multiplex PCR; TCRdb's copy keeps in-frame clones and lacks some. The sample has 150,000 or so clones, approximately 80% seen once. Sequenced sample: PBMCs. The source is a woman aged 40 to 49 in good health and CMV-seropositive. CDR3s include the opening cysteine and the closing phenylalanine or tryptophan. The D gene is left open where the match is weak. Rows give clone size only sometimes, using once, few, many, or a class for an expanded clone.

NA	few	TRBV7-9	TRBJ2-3	TGTGCCAGCAGCTCAGGACACATCACGCAGTATTTT	CASSSGHITQYF
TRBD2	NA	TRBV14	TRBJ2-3	TGTGCCAGCAGCCCGTGGGGAGGGCAGACAGATACGCAGTATTTT	CASSPWGGQTDTQYF
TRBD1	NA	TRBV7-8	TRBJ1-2	TGTGCCAGCAGCACGCGGACAGGGGATGACTATGGCTACACCTTC	CASSTRTGDDYGYTF
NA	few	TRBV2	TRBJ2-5	TGTGCCAGCAGATCGTCAGGACCCGGGATCGAGACTCAGTACTTC	CASRSSGPGIETQYF
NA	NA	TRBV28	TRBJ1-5	TGTGCCGTGGGCGTTAATCAGCCCCAGCATTTT	CAVGVNQPQHF
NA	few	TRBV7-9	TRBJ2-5	TGTGCCAGCAGCCCATCCCCACAGGAGACCCAGTACTTC	CASSPSPQETQYF
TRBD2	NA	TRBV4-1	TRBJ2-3	TGCGCCAGCAGCCAAGATTTCACTAGCGGCACAGATACGCAGTATTTT	CASSQDFTSGTDTQYF
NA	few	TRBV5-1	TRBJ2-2	TGCGCCAGCGGCCCAGGAAGCTACACCGGGGAGCTGTTTTTT	CASGPGSYTGELFF
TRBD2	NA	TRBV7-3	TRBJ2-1	TGTGCCAGCAGCTCCGGACTAGCGGGAGGGAATTACAATGAGCAGTTCTTC	CASSSGLAGGNYNEQFF
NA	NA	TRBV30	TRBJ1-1	TGTGCCTGGGCCACGGGTCCGGACACTGAAGCTTTCTTT	CAWATGPDTEAFF
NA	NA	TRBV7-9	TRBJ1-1	TGTGCCAGCAGCTTAGTTCCCATGTCCACATCGGGGGACACTGAAGCTTTCTTT	CASSLVPMSTSGDTEAFF
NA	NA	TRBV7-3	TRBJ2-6	TGTGCCAGCAGCTTAACGGGGACATTGTCAAGCTCTGGGGCCAACGTCCTGACTTTC	CASSLTGTLSSSGANVLTF
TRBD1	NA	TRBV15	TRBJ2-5	TGTGCCACCAGCATGGACAGGGACAATGGGGAGACCCAGTACTTC	CATSMDRDNGETQYF
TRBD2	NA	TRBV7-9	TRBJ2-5	TGTGCCAGCAGATATGGACTAGCGGAAGAGACCCAGTACTTC	CASRYGLAEETQYF
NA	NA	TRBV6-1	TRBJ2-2	TGTGCCAGCAGTGAAAGGGAAAGGGCAGGACTGAACACCGGGGAGCTGTTTTTT	CASSERERAGLNTGELFF
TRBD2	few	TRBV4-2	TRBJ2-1	TGTGCCAGCAGCCAAGGGACTAGCGGGAGCTACAATGAGCAGTTCTTC	CASSQGTSGSYNEQFF
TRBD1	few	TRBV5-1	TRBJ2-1	TGCGCCAGCAGCCCCAACAGGGGGAACTACAATGAGCAGTTCTTC	CASSPNRGNYNEQFF
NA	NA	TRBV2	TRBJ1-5	TGTGCCAGCAGTGAGCGCTTCGGGCAGCCCCAGCATTTT	CASSERFGQPQHF
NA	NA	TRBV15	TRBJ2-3	TGTGCCACCCGCGGGGTAAGCACAGATACGCAGTATTTT	CATRGVSTDTQYF
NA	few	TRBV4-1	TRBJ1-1	TGCGCCAGCAGCCAAGACAGGAGGGGAGCTTTCTTT	CASSQDRRGAFF
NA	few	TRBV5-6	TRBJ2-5	TGTGCCAGCAGCTTTCGGGAGACCCAGTACTTC	CASSFRETQYF
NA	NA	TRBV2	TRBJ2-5	TGTGCCACCTCCGCCGATGGGACTGCCCAGTACTTC	CATSADGTAQYF
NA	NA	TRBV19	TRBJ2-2	TGTGCCAGTAGCCCTCGGACTTTCACGGGGAACACCGGGGAGCTGTTTTTT	CASSPRTFTGNTGELFF
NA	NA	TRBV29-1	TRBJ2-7	TGCAGCGTAAAGACCCGGGACTCTTCCTACGAGCAGTACTTC	CSVKTRDSSYEQYF
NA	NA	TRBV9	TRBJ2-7	TGTGCCAGCACTAAAGAAGTTAGCTCCTACGAGCAGTACTTC	CASTKEVSSYEQYF
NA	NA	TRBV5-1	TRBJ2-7	TGCGCCAGCAGCTTGACGAGGGGGACCTACGAGCAGTACTTC	CASSLTRGTYEQYF
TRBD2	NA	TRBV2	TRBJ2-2	TGTGCCAGCAGTGCCTTAGAGGGAGGGTACACCGGGGAGCTGTTTTTT	CASSALEGGYTGELFF
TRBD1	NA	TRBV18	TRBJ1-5	TGTGCCAGCTCACCAAGTTCCGGGACAGGATATAGCAATCAGCCCCAGCATTTT	CASSPSSGTGYSNQPQHF
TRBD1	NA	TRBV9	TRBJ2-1	TGTGCCAGCAGCGTGACAGGGGGGGCCTACAATGAGCAGTTCTTC	CASSVTGGAYNEQFF
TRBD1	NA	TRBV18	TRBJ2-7	TGTGCCAGCTCACCCGGACAGGAGTATTCCTACGAGCAGTACTTC	CASSPGQEYSYEQYF
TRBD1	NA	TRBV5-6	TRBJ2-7	TGTGCCAGCAGCCTACCCGGGACAGAAGTTAGGAGCGACGAGCAGTACTTC	CASSLPGTEVRSDEQYF
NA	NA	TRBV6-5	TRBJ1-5	TGTGCCAGCAGTTACCTCGGGGGTAGCAATCAGCCCCAGCATTTT	CASSYLGGSNQPQHF
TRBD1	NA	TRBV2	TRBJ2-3	TGTGCCAGCAGTCGGGACAGGGTCCTCACAGATACGCAGTATTTT	CASSRDRVLTDTQYF
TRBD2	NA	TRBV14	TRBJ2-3	TGTGCCAGCAGCCGAGTGGCGGGAGGGGTCACAGATACGCAGTATTTT	CASSRVAGGVTDTQYF
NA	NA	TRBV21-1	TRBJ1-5	TGTGCCAGCAGCAAAGTCAAGAAGGACTTTTGGGGCAATCAGCCCCAGCATTTT	CASSKVKKDFWGNQPQHF
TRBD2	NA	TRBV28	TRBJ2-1	TGTGCCAGCAGTTTAGGACTAGCGGGTAACTACAATGAGCAGTTCTTC	CASSLGLAGNYNEQFF
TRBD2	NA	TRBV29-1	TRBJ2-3	TGCAGCGTTGAGCGGGCGCGGGAGGCAGGAGATACGCAGTATTTT	CSVERAREAGDTQYF
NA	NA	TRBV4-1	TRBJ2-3	TGCGCCAGCAGCCAGCCAACTAGCCCCGAATTCCGTACGCAGTATTTT	CASSQPTSPEFRTQYF
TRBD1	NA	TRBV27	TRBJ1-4	TGTGCCAGCAGTTTAGGCAGGGGGACTGAAAAACTGTTTTTT	CASSLGRGTEKLFF
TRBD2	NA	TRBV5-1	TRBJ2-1	TGCGCCAGCAGCCCCAAAGCCAGCGGGAGGGCCGTAGGGTACAATGAGCAGTTCTTC	CASSPKASGRAVGYNEQFF
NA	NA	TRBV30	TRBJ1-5	TGTGCCTGGAGTGTACCACGGTGGGGGGGGAATCAGCCCCAGCATTTT	CAWSVPRWGGNQPQHF
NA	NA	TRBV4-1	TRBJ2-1	TGCGCCAGCAGCCAAGGTCCGGGACATCGTAATGAGCAGTTCTTC	CASSQGPGHRNEQFF
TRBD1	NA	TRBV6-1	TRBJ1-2	TGTGCCAGCAGTCAGGACAGGGGTGATGGCTACACCTTC	CASSQDRGDGYTF
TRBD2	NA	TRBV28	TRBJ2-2	TGTGCCAGCAGTACTCCGAGGGAGGGGAACACCGGGGAGCTGTTTTTT	CASSTPREGNTGELFF
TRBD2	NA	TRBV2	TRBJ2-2	TGTGCCAGCAGGACGACTAGCGGGTACACCGGGGAGCTGTTTTTT	CASRTTSGYTGELFF
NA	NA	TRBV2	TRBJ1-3	TGTGCCAGCAGGTCGTCTGGAAACACCATATATTTT	CASRSSGNTIYF
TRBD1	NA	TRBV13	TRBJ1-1	TGTGCCAGCAAGCTGGGGGACAGGGGGTTGAACACTGAAGCTTTCTTT	CASKLGDRGLNTEAFF
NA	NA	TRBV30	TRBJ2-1	TGTGCCTGGAGTGTAATAGCGGTAGTTCATGAGCAGTTCTTC	CAWSVIAVVHEQFF
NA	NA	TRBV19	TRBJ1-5	TGTGCCAGTAGGATACAGGGACAAGGCAATCAGCCCCAGCATTTT	CASRIQGQGNQPQHF
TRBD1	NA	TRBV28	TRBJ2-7	TGTGCCAGCAGTTCAACCGGGACAGGGGGGTGGGAGCAGTACTTC	CASSSTGTGGWEQYF
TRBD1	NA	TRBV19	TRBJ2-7	TGTGCCAGTAGACGGACAGGGGGCAACTACGAGCAGTACTTC	CASRRTGGNYEQYF